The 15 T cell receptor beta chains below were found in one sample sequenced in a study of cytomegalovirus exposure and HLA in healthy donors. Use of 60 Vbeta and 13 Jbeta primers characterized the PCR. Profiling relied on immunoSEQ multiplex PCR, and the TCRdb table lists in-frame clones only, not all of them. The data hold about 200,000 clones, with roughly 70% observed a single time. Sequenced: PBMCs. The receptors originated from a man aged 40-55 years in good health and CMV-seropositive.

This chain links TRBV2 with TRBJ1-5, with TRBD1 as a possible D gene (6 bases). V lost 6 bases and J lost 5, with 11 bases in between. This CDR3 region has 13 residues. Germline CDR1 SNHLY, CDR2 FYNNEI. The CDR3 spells CASSRSGDQPQHF. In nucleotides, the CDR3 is TGTGCCAGCAGCCGGTCAGGGGATCAGCCCCAGCATTTT. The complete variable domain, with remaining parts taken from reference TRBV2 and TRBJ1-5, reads EPEVTQTPSHQVTQMGQEVILRCVPISNHLYFYWYRQILGQKVEFLVSFYNNEISEKSEIFDDQFSVERPDGSNFTLKIRSTKLEDSAMYFCASSRSGDQPQHFGDGTRLSIL.

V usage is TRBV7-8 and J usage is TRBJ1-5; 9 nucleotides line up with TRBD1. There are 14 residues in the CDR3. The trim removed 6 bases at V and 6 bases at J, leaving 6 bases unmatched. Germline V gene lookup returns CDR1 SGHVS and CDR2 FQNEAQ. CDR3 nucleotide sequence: TGTGCCAGCAGTCAAGGGACAGGGATTCAGCCCCAGCATTTT. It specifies CASSQGTGIQPQHF.

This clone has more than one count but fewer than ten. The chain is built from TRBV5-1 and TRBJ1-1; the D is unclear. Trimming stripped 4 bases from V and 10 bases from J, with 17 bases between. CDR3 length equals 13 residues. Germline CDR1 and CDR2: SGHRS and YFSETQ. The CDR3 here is CASSRVDYLPAFF. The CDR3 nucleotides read TGCGCCAGCAGCCGGGTGGACTATCTACCAGCTTTCTTT.

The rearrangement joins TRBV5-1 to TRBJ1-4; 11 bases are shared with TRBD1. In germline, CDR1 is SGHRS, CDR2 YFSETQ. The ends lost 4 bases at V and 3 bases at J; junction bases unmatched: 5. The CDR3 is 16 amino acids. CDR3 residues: CASSEGQGGSNEKLFF. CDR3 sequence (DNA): TGCGCCAGCAGCGAGGGACAGGGGGGATCTAATGAAAAACTGTTTTTT.

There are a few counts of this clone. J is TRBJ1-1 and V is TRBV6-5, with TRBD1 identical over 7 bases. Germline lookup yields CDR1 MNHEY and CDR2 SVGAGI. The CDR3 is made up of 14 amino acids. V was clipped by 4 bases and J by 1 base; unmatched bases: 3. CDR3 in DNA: TGTGCCAGCAGTTCCACAGGGGAGAACACTGAAGCTTTCTTT. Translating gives CASSSTGENTEAFF.

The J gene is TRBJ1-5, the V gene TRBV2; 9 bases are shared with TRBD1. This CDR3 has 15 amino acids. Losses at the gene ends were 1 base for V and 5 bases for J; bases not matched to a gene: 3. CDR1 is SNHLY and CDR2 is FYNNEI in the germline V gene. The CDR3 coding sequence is TGTGCCAGCAGTGAAGGGCGGACAGGGGATCAGCCCCAGCATTTT. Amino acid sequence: CASSEGRTGDQPQHF.

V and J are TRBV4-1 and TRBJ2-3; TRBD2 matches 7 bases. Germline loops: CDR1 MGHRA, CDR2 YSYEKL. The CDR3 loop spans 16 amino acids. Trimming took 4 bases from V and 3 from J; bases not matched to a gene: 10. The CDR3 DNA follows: TGCGCCAGCAGCCTACGGATCAACGGGGGGACAGATACGCAGTATTTT. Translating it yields CASSLRINGGTDTQYF.

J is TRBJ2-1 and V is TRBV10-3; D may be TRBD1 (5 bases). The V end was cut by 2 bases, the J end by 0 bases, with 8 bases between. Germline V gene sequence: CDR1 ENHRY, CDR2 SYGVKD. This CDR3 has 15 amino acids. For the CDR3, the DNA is TGTGCCATCAGTGAGGCAGGGCCCTCCTACAATGAGCAGTTCTTC. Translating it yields CAISEAGPSYNEQFF.

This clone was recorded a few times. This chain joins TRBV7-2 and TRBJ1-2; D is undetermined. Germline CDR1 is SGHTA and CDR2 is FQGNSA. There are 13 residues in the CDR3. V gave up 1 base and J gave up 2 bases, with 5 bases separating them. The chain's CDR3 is CASSLGRNYGYTF. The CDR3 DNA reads TGTGCCAGCAGCTTAGGGCGGAACTATGGCTACACCTTC.

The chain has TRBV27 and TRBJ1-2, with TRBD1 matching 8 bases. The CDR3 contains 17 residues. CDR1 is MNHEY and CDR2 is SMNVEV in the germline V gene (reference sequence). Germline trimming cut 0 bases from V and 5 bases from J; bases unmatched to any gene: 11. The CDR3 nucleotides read TGTGCCAGCAGTTTATCTCAGGCAGGGGGCATTACGTATGGCTACACCTTC. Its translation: CASSLSQAGGITYGYTF.

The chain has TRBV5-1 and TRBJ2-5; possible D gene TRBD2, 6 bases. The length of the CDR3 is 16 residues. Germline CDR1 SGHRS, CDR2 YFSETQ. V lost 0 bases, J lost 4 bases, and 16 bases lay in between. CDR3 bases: TGCGCCAGCAGCTTGGGGTGGACACTCGGGGGAGAGACCCAGTACTTC. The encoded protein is CASSLGWTLGGETQYF.

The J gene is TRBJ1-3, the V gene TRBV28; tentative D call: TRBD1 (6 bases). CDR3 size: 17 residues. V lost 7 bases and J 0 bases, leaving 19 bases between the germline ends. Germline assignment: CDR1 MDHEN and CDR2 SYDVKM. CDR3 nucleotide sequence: TGTGCCAGCACCTGGACCGGGACACCACGCTCTGGAAACACCATATATTTT. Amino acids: CASTWTGTPRSGNTIYF. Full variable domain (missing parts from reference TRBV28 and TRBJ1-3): DVKVTQSSRYLVKRTGEKVFLECVQDMDHENMFWYRQDPGLGLRLIYFSYDVKMKEKGDIPEGYSVSREKKERFSLILESASTNQTSMYLCASTWTGTPRSGNTIYFGEGSWLTVV.

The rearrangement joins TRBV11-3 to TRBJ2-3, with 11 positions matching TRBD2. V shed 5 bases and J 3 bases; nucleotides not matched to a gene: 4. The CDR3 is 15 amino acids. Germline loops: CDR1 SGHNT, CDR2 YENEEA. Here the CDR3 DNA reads TGTGCCAGCAGCCCGAGACTAGCGGGAACAGATACGCAGTATTTT. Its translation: CASSPRLAGTDTQYF.

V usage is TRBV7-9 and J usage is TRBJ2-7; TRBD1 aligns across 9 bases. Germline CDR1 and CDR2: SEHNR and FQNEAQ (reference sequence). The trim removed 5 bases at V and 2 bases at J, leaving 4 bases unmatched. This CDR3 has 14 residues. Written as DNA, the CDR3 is TGTGCCAGCAGCCCCGGACAGGGGCCCTACGAGCAGTACTTC. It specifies CASSPGQGPYEQYF.

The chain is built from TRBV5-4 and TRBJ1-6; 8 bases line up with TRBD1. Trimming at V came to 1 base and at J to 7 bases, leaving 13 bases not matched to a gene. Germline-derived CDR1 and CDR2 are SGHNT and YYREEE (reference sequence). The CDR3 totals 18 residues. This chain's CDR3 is CASSLRRTGTYQNSPLHF. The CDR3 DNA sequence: TGTGCCAGCAGCTTGAGGCGGACAGGGACCTATCAAAATTCACCCCTCCACTTT.